This T cell receptor (beta chain) emerged from a study of technical replicates of blood from a handful of donors. The germline V gene has CDR1 PRHDT and CDR2 FYEKMQ (reference sequence). The J segment lost 5 bases and the V segment lost 6 bases, leaving 3 bases of the junction unmatched. The CDR3 extends over 13 amino acids. Sequenced by immunoSEQ multiplex PCR; TCRdb stores in-frame clones only, minus some. The table records some 70,000 clones, 92% of them present only once. This clone was detected once. The sequencing sample was made of T cells isolated from PBMCs. V and J are TRBV13 and TRBJ2-2; 7 positions match TRBD1. The TCR was taken from a human donor in good health. The CDR3 region has the DNA TGTGCCAGCAGGAAACAGGGGACCGGGGAGCTGTTTTTT. Its protein product is CASRKQGTGELFF.